Listed here are 16 T cell receptor beta chains from one sample, sequenced in a study of cytomegalovirus exposure and HLA in healthy donors. PCR used 60 Vbeta primers and 13 Jbeta primers. The table came from immunoSEQ multiplex PCR; TCRdb's copy has only in-frame clones and leaves some out. The sample has 150,000 to 200,000 clones; 82% are singletons. Sequenced input: PBMCs. Receptors were obtained from a woman in her 50s in good health and CMV-seropositive.

DNA for the CDR3: TGTGCCAGCAGTAGACAGGGGGCTTTCGGCTACACCTTC. Translating it yields CASSRQGAFGYTF. The chain couples TRBV28 to TRBJ1-2; TRBD1 matches 10 bases. Losses at the gene ends were 5 bases for V and 8 bases for J; bases not matched to a gene: 5. Germline V gives CDR1 MDHEN, CDR2 SYDVKM. The CDR3 is 13 residues long.

The chain carries TRBV29-1 and TRBJ2-1; 9 positions match TRBD2. With V trimmed by 2 bases and J by 6 bases, 8 bases remained unmatched. This CDR3 spans 15 amino acids. Germline loops: CDR1 SQVTM, CDR2 ANQGSEA. The CDR3 loop reads CSVELTSGGGNEQFF. CDR3 bases: TGCAGCGTTGAATTGACTAGCGGAGGGGGCAATGAGCAGTTCTTC.

The chain uses TRBV30 and TRBJ2-7, with D possibly matching TRBD2 (6 bases). CDR1 is GTSNPN, CDR2 SVGIG, per germline (reference sequence). Trimming pared 5 bases from V and 3 bases from J, leaving 20 bases between. The CDR3 has 15 residues. DNA of the CDR3: TGTGCCTGGGTAAAACCGGGACTGGGGAACTACGAGCAGTACTTC. Its protein product is CAWVKPGLGNYEQYF.

This chain links TRBV27 with TRBJ2-3; 9 nucleotides match TRBD2. Germline lookup yields CDR1 MNHEY and CDR2 SMNVEV (reference sequence). The CDR3 contains 17 residues. J gave up 0 bases and V 7 bases, and 11 bases lay outside the gene matches. CDR3 in DNA: TGTGCCAGCACCAACCGGGCGAGCGGGAGGAGCACAGATACGCAGTATTTT. Protein sequence: CASTNRASGRSTDTQYF.

This sequence joins TRBV6-6 and TRBJ1-5; 8 bases are shared with TRBD1. Per the germline V gene, CDR1 is MNHNY and CDR2 is SVGAGI (reference sequence). V lost 5 bases and J lost 5; bases outside the gene matches: 8. This CDR3 spans 15 amino acids. The CDR3 loop is CASSTDRGGDQPQHF. DNA for the CDR3: TGTGCCAGCAGTACCGACAGGGGCGGAGATCAGCCCCAGCATTTT.

The chain recombines TRBV6-6 with TRBJ1-2; D is ambiguous. Trimming removed 0 bases at V and 4 bases at J, with 6 bases between. The CDR3 consists of 13 residues. Germline lookup yields CDR1 MNHNY and CDR2 SVGAGI (reference sequence). The CDR3 DNA sequence: TGTGCCAGCAGTTACTCGGCAGGCTATGGCTACACCTTC. This gives the protein CASSYSAGYGYTF.

This chain joins TRBV27 and TRBJ1-2; 8 nucleotides agree with TRBD1. Germline trimming cut 7 bases from V and 4 bases from J; bases unmatched to any gene: 8. This CDR3 spans 14 amino acids. Germline CDR1 MNHEY, CDR2 SMNVEV (reference sequence). CDR3 amino acids: CASTSTGQGYGYTF. DNA for the CDR3: TGTGCCAGCACCTCAACCGGACAGGGCTATGGCTACACCTTC.

This clone showed up just once. The chain links TRBV6-1 to TRBJ2-2; the D is unclear. Trimming removed 2 bases from V and 2 bases from J, with 12 bases in between. There are 16 residues in the CDR3. Germline V gene sequence: CDR1 MNHNS, CDR2 SASEGT. The DNA of the CDR3 is TGTGCCAGCAGTGAATATGTTAGCAGAAACACCGGGGAGCTGTTTTTT. This gives the protein CASSEYVSRNTGELFF.

V is TRBV18 and J is TRBJ2-1, with 11 bases identical to TRBD1. This CDR3 has 16 amino acids. The ends lost 5 bases at V and 9 bases at J; junction bases unmatched: 12. CDR1 and CDR2 (germline): KGHSH, LQKENI. CDR3 bases: TGTGCCAGCTCAGATACCGGGACAGGGGGAAAGCGTGAGCAGTTCTTC. As protein: CASSDTGTGGKREQFF.

The chain employs TRBV9 and TRBJ2-7; D possibly corresponds to TRBD2 (5 bases). The V gene's germline CDR1 is SGDLS and CDR2 YYNGEE. The length of the CDR3 is 14 residues. The V end was cut by 0 bases, the J end by 6 bases, with 13 bases between. CDR3 DNA: TGTGCCAGCAGCGTAGGGCTAGCACCGGGCGAGCAGTACTTC. This sequence encodes CASSVGLAPGEQYF.

The chain recombines TRBV7-2 with TRBJ1-2, with 8 bases identical to TRBD1. Germline CDR1 is SGHTA and CDR2 is FQGNSA. The CDR3 sequence is 13 residues long. V dropped 1 base and J dropped 7; count of bases not matched to a gene: 2. The CDR3 is CASSLGQGAGYTF. The CDR3 bases are TGTGCCAGCAGCTTAGGGCAGGGGGCTGGCTACACCTTC.

The chain links TRBV7-7 to TRBJ2-1; TRBD2 agrees at 7 bases. The CDR3 has 17 amino acids. Germline V CDR1 and CDR2: SSHAT, FNYEAQ (reference sequence). V trimming: 1 base; J trimming: 8 bases; junction bases outside the gene matches: 14. CDR3 in amino acids: CASSLGAPSGTLHEQFF. DNA for the CDR3: TGTGCCAGCAGCTTAGGAGCTCCTAGCGGAACATTGCATGAGCAGTTCTTC.

The chain has TRBV29-1 and TRBJ2-2; no reliable D call. The CDR3 loop spans 14 amino acids. CDR1 and CDR2 from the germline V gene are SQVTM and ANQGSEA. Trimming shortened V by 4 bases and J by 0 bases, and 9 bases separated the two germline ends. CDR3 sequence reads: CSVAGYANTGELFF. CDR3 DNA: TGCAGCGTTGCGGGTTACGCGAACACCGGGGAGCTGTTTTTT.

The CDR3 reads CASSGASGTTYEQYF. CDR3 bases: TGTGCCAGTAGTGGCGCTAGCGGGACGACCTACGAGCAGTACTTC. The V gene is TRBV19, the J gene TRBJ2-7; TRBD2 matches at 9 bases. The germline gives CDR1 LNHDA, CDR2 SQIVND (reference sequence). CDR3 length: 15 amino acids. The junction had 7 bases not matched to a gene; V was cut back by 5 bases and J by 2 bases.

This rearrangement joins TRBV7-2 to TRBJ2-3; D call uncertain. CDR1 SGHTA and CDR2 FQGNSA come from the germline V gene. The CDR3 runs 13 residues. Trimming shortened V by 1 base and J by 10 bases, and 12 bases separated the two germline ends. The CDR3 DNA is TGTGCCAGCAGCTTAGTGGTAGCTGCGGCGCAGTATTTT. Translating gives CASSLVVAAAQYF. Together with reference TRBV7-2 and TRBJ2-3, the CDR3 gives the full variable domain: GAGVSQSPSNKVTEKGKDVELRCDPISGHTALYWYRQSLGQGLEFLIYFQGNSAPDKSGLPSDRFSAERTGGSVSTLTIQRTQQEDSAVYLCASSLVVAAAQYFGPGTRLTVL.

The chain links TRBV7-2 to TRBJ2-3; 8 nucleotides agree with TRBD2. CDR1 is SGHTA and CDR2 is FQGNSA in the germline V gene. The CDR3 totals 15 residues. V was pared by 2 bases and J by 1 base, with 2 bases of the junction left unmatched. The CDR3 loop is CASSLNGRGTDTQYF. DNA for the CDR3: TGTGCCAGCAGCTTAAACGGGAGGGGCACAGATACGCAGTATTTT. Full variable domain (rest looked up from reference TRBV7-2 and TRBJ2-3): GAGVSQSPSNKVTEKGKDVELRCDPISGHTALYWYRQSLGQGLEFLIYFQGNSAPDKSGLPSDRFSAERTGGSVSTLTIQRTQQEDSAVYLCASSLNGRGTDTQYFGPGTRLTVL.